One and the same sample provided the 21 T cell receptor beta chains below, sequenced in a study of T cells after yellow fever vaccination. TCRdb called the 5' RACE reads again in MiXCR, with one record for every CDR3 protein. The sample carries 500,000 to 650,000 distinct CDR3 sequences, approximately 13% recorded once. Source: PBMCs, taken on the day of the yellow fever booster vaccination. These receptor sequences come from a man aged 30 to 45 who received the YFV17D yellow fever vaccine.

This clonotype was picked up many times. The V call is TRBV20-1, the J call TRBJ2-1; TRBD2 matches 7 bases. CDR3 length: 14 residues. V trimming: 3 bases; J trimming: 10 bases; junction bases outside the gene matches: 12. Germline-derived CDR1 and CDR2 are DFQATT and SNEGSKA (reference sequence). CDR3: CSASPSSGVLEQFF. CDR3 DNA: TGCAGTGCTAGCCCCTCTAGCGGAGTCCTCGAGCAGTTCTTC.

The chain joins TRBV5-4 to TRBJ2-3, with 7 bases identical to TRBD2. Germline V gene lookup returns CDR1 SGHNT and CDR2 YYREEE (reference sequence). This CDR3 comprises 17 residues. The J segment lost 0 bases and the V segment lost 2 bases, leaving 9 bases of the junction unmatched. The CDR3 sequence: CASSFKRASGSTDTQYF. In DNA form, the CDR3 reads TGTGCCAGCAGCTTTAAGAGGGCTAGCGGAAGCACAGATACGCAGTATTTT.

CDR3: CSVKRDRVDTIYF. In nucleotides, the CDR3 is TGCAGTGTCAAAAGGGACAGGGTTGACACCATATATTTT. The genes are TRBV20-1 and TRBJ1-3; TRBD1 matches 9 bases. CDR3 length equals 13 residues. CDR1 DFQATT and CDR2 SNEGSKA come from the germline V gene (reference sequence). The V and J ends lost 7 bases and 8 bases, in that order; junction bases with no gene match: 9.

This clonotype was found a few times. V usage is TRBV7-9 and J usage is TRBJ2-4; 11 bases match TRBD2. Germline assignment: CDR1 SEHNR and CDR2 FQNEAQ (reference sequence). This CDR3 comprises 15 residues. V shed 5 bases and J 8 bases; nucleotides not matched to a gene: 8. The CDR3 loop is CASSPGTSGGDIQYF. The CDR3 bases are TGTGCCAGCAGCCCAGGGACTAGCGGTGGAGACATTCAGTACTTC.

The J gene is TRBJ2-4, the V gene TRBV14; D is possibly TRBD2 (5 bases). V lost 1 base to trimming and J lost 7 bases, with 11 bases between them. The germline CDR1 and CDR2 sequences are SGHDN and FVKESK. The CDR3 totals 14 residues. The CDR3 region has the DNA TGTGCCAGCAGCCAAGCTGCAGCGGCGAACATTCAGTACTTC. This translates into CASSQAAAANIQYF. Full variable domain (outside the CDR3, taken from reference TRBV14 and TRBJ2-4): EAGVTQFPSHSVIEKGQTVTLRCDPISGHDNLYWYRRVMGKEIKFLLHFVKESKQDESGMPNNRFLAERTGGTYSTLKVQPAELEDSGVYFCASSQAAAANIQYFGAGTRLSVL.

This chain links TRBV13 with TRBJ2-1, with TRBD1 identical over 9 bases. Unmatched junction bases numbered 16, after V lost 5 bases and J lost 8 bases. This CDR3 is built from 17 residues. Germline assignment: CDR1 PRHDT and CDR2 FYEKMQ (reference sequence). The CDR3 region is CASSPAVGQGFLDEQFF. The CDR3 DNA reads as TGTGCCAGCAGCCCGGCAGTGGGACAGGGATTTTTGGATGAGCAGTTCTTC. Using reference TRBV13 and TRBJ2-1 for the parts outside the CDR3, the full variable domain is AAGVIQSPRHLIKEKRETATLKCYPIPRHDTVYWYQQGPGQDPQFLISFYEKMQSDKGSIPDRFSAQQFSDYHSELNMSSLELGDSALYFCASSPAVGQGFLDEQFFGPGTRLTVL.

This clonotype was found a few times. The gene calls are TRBV19 and TRBJ2-7, with no clear D. V was pared by 4 bases and J by 2 bases, with 18 bases between. Germline CDR1 is LNHDA and CDR2 is SQIVND (reference sequence). The CDR3 is made up of 16 amino acids. The chain's CDR3 is CASSSSNPADTYEQYF. As DNA, the CDR3 is TGTGCCAGTAGTAGTTCGAATCCGGCTGATACCTACGAGCAGTACTTC. The entire variable domain, with the rest obtained from reference TRBV19 and TRBJ2-7, is as follows: DGGITQSPKYLFRKEGQNVTLSCEQNLNHDAMYWYRQDPGQGLRLIYYSQIVNDFQKGDIAEGYSVSREKKESFPLTVTSAQKNPTAFYLCASSSSNPADTYEQYFGPGTRLTVT.

This clonotype was detected ten times or more. V gene TRBV4-3 combines with J gene TRBJ2-1; no clear D. From germline, CDR1 is LGHNA and CDR2 YSLEER. The CDR3 totals 15 residues. The V end lost 4 bases, the J end lost 0 bases, and 10 bases lay between the germline ends. For the CDR3, the DNA is TGCGCCAGCAGCCCGACTCTGAGCTCCTACAATGAGCAGTTCTTC. It codes for CASSPTLSSYNEQFF.

V is TRBV15 and J is TRBJ2-5, with D unresolved. Germline CDR1 LNHNV, CDR2 YYDKDF (reference sequence). V was trimmed by 1 base and J by 1 base, leaving 10 bases between them. The CDR3 runs 15 residues. The CDR3: CATSRVRSAQETQYF. CDR3 DNA sequence: TGTGCCACCAGCAGAGTAAGGTCAGCCCAAGAGACCCAGTACTTC.

This clonotype was counted between two and nine times. The chain uses TRBV7-2 and TRBJ2-7, with D perhaps TRBD2 (6 bases). V lost 2 bases and J lost 3, with 11 bases in between. The CDR3 covers 14 residues. Germline loops: CDR1 SGHTA, CDR2 FQGNSA. CDR3 loop: CASSLSAGHYEQYF. Written as DNA, the CDR3 is TGTGCCAGCAGCTTATCAGCGGGCCACTACGAGCAGTACTTC.

The rearrangement joins TRBV28 to TRBJ2-1; TRBD2 aligns across 12 bases. CDR1 is MDHEN, CDR2 SYDVKM, per germline. Unmatched junction bases numbered 8, after V lost 5 bases and J lost 6 bases. The length of the CDR3 is 16 residues. The CDR3 loop reads CASSNLAGGPTNEQFF. The CDR3 DNA reads TGTGCCAGCAGTAATCTAGCGGGAGGGCCTACCAATGAGCAGTTCTTC.

Ten or more counts support this clonotype. V and J are TRBV28 and TRBJ2-1; D may match TRBD1 or TRBD2 (5 bases each). The CDR3 totals 15 residues. Germline CDR1 is MDHEN and CDR2 is SYDVKM. The V and J ends lost 5 bases and 4 bases respectively, with 15 bases between them. The CDR3, as DNA: TGTGCCAGCAGTCTCGGGACGGAGAATTACAATGAGCAGTTCTTC. This encodes CASSLGTENYNEQFF.

CDR3 sequence: CSALEGGFGSPLHF. The DNA for the CDR3 is TGCAGTGCCTTGGAGGGGGGTTTTGGTTCACCCCTCCACTTT. The rearrangement links TRBV20-1 to TRBJ1-6; perhaps TRBD1 as D (6 bases). Germline V gene lookup returns CDR1 DFQATT and CDR2 SNEGSKA (reference sequence). The CDR3 length is 14 residues. Trimming left V 6 bases short and J 9 bases short, with 18 bases between.

The chain employs TRBV12-3 or TRBV12-4 and TRBJ2-7, with unresolved D. CDR3 length: 12 residues. V lost 5 bases and J lost 5, with 10 bases in between. CDR3 protein: CASSTSYNEQYF. The CDR3 nucleotides read TGTGCCAGCAGTACTTCCTACAACGAGCAGTACTTC.

The chain combines TRBV5-1 with TRBJ2-4; D may be TRBD1 or TRBD2 (5 bases each). Trimming removed 3 bases from V and 12 bases from J, with 19 bases in between. This CDR3 is built from 14 residues. Germline CDR1 SGHRS, CDR2 YFSETQ. DNA of the CDR3: TGCGCCAGCAGCTCATCCCGGGACGGCAGGCATCAGTACTTC. Translation gives CASSSSRDGRHQYF. Filled out from reference TRBV5-1 and TRBJ2-4, the complete variable domain reads KAGVTQTPRYLIKTRGQQVTLSCSPISGHRSVSWYQQTPGQGLQFLFEYFSETQRNKGNFPGRFSGRQFSNSRSEMNVSTLELGDSALYLCASSSSRDGRHQYFGAGTRLSVL.

This clonotype was recorded a few times. CDR3 loop: CATSDPLGGGNEQFF. In nucleotides, the CDR3 is TGTGCCACCAGTGACCCCTTAGGGGGAGGGAATGAGCAGTTCTTC. This chain connects TRBV24-1 to TRBJ2-1, with a tentative D call TRBD2 (7 bases). With 4 bases removed from V and 7 bases from J, the gap between germline ends came to 16 bases. CDR3 length equals 15 residues. The germline V gene has CDR1 KGHDR and CDR2 SFDVKD.

This clonotype has only a few counts. The chain employs TRBV24-1 and TRBJ2-3; TRBD1 matches at 7 bases. CDR1 is KGHDR, CDR2 SFDVKD, per germline. The length of the CDR3 is 16 residues. V trimming: 3 bases; J trimming: 2 bases; junction bases outside the gene matches: 7. The CDR3 sequence: CATSDPRTGSTDTQYF. DNA for the CDR3: TGTGCCACCAGTGATCCGCGGACAGGCTCCACAGATACGCAGTATTTT.

This clonotype was seen a few times. This chain uses TRBV7-2 with TRBJ1-6; tentative D call: TRBD1 (6 bases). The ends were cut back, 3 bases at V and 10 bases at J, with 13 bases in the middle. Germline V lookup: CDR1 SGHTA, CDR2 FQGNSA. This CDR3 has 14 residues. CDR3 sequence reads: CASSFQGLSSPLHF. As DNA, the CDR3 is TGTGCCAGCAGCTTCCAGGGGCTAAGCTCACCCCTCCACTTT.

This clonotype was seen a few times. The V call is TRBV4-1, the J call TRBJ2-3; TRBD1 matches at 7 bases. CDR1 and CDR2 from the germline V gene are MGHRA and YSYEKL. The CDR3 has 18 amino acids. J was trimmed by 1 base and V by 3 bases; bases with no gene match: 13. CDR3 amino acids: CASSHPTQGVWGTDTQYF. The CDR3 nucleotides read TGCGCCAGCAGCCATCCTACTCAGGGGGTGTGGGGCACAGATACGCAGTATTTT.

This chain connects TRBV25-1 to TRBJ2-5, with D perhaps matching TRBD1 (6 bases). Germline CDR1 and CDR2: MGHDK and SYGVNS. CDR3 size: 13 residues. The germline V and J ends were trimmed by 8 bases and 4 bases, with 14 bases remaining between them. The CDR3 here is CASRTAAGETQYF. DNA for the CDR3: TGTGCCAGCCGGACAGCAGCCGGAGAGACCCAGTACTTC.

This clonotype was seen more than once but under ten times. The V call is TRBV20-1, the J call TRBJ2-1; tentative D call: TRBD2 (6 bases). This CDR3 region has 14 residues. Germline values: CDR1 DFQATT, CDR2 SNEGSKA (reference sequence). In nucleotides, the CDR3 is TGCAGCCCCACGGACGGGAGCTCCTACAATGAGCAGTTCTTC. Its protein product is CSPTDGSSYNEQFF.